This T cell receptor beta chain was retrieved from a study of Ad26.COV2.S vaccination and SARS-CoV-2 variants. The study's findings and limits: The TCR-based breadth and depth measures might underestimate overall T cell responses.

The CDR3 runs to 15 residues. Germline loops: CDR1 SGHTA, CDR2 FQGNSA. V was pared by 1 base and J by 1 base, with 10 bases between. The treatment was: roughly 18 received Ad26.COV2.S at low or high dose, single or two shots; about 5 received placebo; per-sample allocation not given. Collection of samples fell on day 63 after the first vaccine or placebo injection. Immunization relied on an Ad26 vector, which expressed Wuhan-strain SARS-CoV-2 spike. Sequencing was performed with immunoSEQ multiplex PCR; in TCRdb, only in-frame clones are kept and a portion is missing. The sample has around 300,000 clones; more than 85% are singletons. With regard to this clone: Its target is unknown.

The sample in question was peripheral blood, obtained in a trial of Ad26.COV2.S vaccine versus placebo. This chain connects TRBV7-2 to TRBJ1-1; maybe TRBD1 (5 bases). This TCR was recovered from a person between 18 and 60 years old who received the Ad26.COV2.S COVID-19 vaccine or a placebo. The CDR3 here is CASSLVGGTNTEAFF. CDR3 bases: TGTGCCAGCAGCTTAGTTGGGGGGACGAACACTGAAGCTTTCTTT.